This T cell receptor beta chain was captured by sequencing in a study of blood T cell repertoires in COVID-19. About the research overall: COVID-19 samples from acute and convalescent phases originated in the United States, Italy and Spain. The cDNA or gDNA used as material had been derived from T cells, B-cell-depleted T cells, or PBMCs.

The CDR3 totals 14 residues. Deletions cut 5 bases from V and 1 base from J, with 11 bases between. Germline V lookup: CDR1 MNHEY, CDR2 SVGAGI. This clone was seen just once. TCRdb keeps only in-frame clones here, not all; method: immunoSEQ multiplex PCR. The table records 150,000 to 200,000 clones, approximately 84% of them present only once. This clonotype originated in a human donor with acute or convalescent COVID-19. The donor label of this sample is uncertain. Specimen: peripheral blood. The rearrangement joins TRBV6-5 to TRBJ1-1; perhaps TRBD1 as D (6 bases). For the CDR3, the DNA is TGTGCCAGCAGTCTGGGGACACGGAACACTGAAGCTTTCTTT. This sequence encodes CASSLGTRNTEAFF.